These T cell receptor beta chains were read from a single sample in a study of CD8+ T cells in alopecia areata. Sequencing was performed with immunoSEQ multiplex PCR; in TCRdb, only in-frame clones are kept and a portion is missing. The data show 170,000 or so clones, with under 60% seen just once and about 12% held by the top ten. Material: CD8+ T cells sorted from blood, obtained at week 24, from a patient treated with tofacitinib. The receptors shown here come from a human donor with alopecia areata. Each CDR3 is given with its conserved first and last residue. Fields, in order: J gene, V gene, clone size, D gene, CDR3 DNA, CDR3 protein. D genes are given only for firm matches. Part of the rows lack a size; the others show once, few, many or a class for expanded clones.

j_call: TRBJ1-4; v_call: TRBV7-9; clone_size: few; d_call: .; cdr3_nt: TGTGCCAGCAGTGAAGGCAGCAATGAAAAACTGTTTTTT; cdr3_aa: CASSEGSNEKLFF
j_call: TRBJ1-1; v_call: TRBV9; clone_size: .; d_call: .; cdr3_nt: TGTGCCAGCACCCTAAGGACCGGTTTC; cdr3_aa: CASTLRTGF
j_call: TRBJ2-2; v_call: TRBV27; clone_size: .; d_call: .; cdr3_nt: TGTGCCAGCAGTCACACCAACACCGGGGAGCTGTTTTTT; cdr3_aa: CASSHTNTGELFF
j_call: TRBJ1-2; v_call: TRBV29-1; clone_size: .; d_call: .; cdr3_nt: TGCAGCGTTGGAGGCGGACAATTCTATGGCTACACCTTC; cdr3_aa: CSVGGGQFYGYTF
j_call: TRBJ2-7; v_call: TRBV7-2; clone_size: .; d_call: .; cdr3_nt: TGTGCCAGCAGCTCTATTAGGGGTCGCCACGAGCAGTACTTC; cdr3_aa: CASSSIRGRHEQYF
j_call: TRBJ2-7; v_call: TRBV5-6; clone_size: .; d_call: TRBD2; cdr3_nt: TGTGCCAGCAGCTTGGGCGGACTAGCCTACGAGCAGTACTTC; cdr3_aa: CASSLGGLAYEQYF
j_call: TRBJ1-1; v_call: TRBV7-9; clone_size: .; d_call: .; cdr3_nt: TGTGCCAGCAGCTTTCCCCGATATGAAGCTTTCTTT; cdr3_aa: CASSFPRYEAFF
j_call: TRBJ1-2; v_call: TRBV2; clone_size: .; d_call: TRBD1; cdr3_nt: TGTGCCAGCAGTCTGGGCCCCGGGACAGGGGGCAACTATGGCTACACCTTC; cdr3_aa: CASSLGPGTGGNYGYTF
j_call: TRBJ2-3; v_call: TRBV29-1; clone_size: .; d_call: .; cdr3_nt: TGCAGCGTTGAAGATGCCCGGGCAGATACGCAGTATTTT; cdr3_aa: CSVEDARADTQYF
j_call: TRBJ2-7; v_call: TRBV5-1; clone_size: .; d_call: .; cdr3_nt: TGCGCCAGCAGCTTGGTACAGGCGCCCTACGAGCAGTACTTC; cdr3_aa: CASSLVQAPYEQYF
j_call: TRBJ2-4; v_call: TRBV7-2; clone_size: few; d_call: .; cdr3_nt: TGTGCCAGCAGCCCAGGGGTCGGCGGGCAAAACATTCAGTACTTC; cdr3_aa: CASSPGVGGQNIQYF
j_call: TRBJ1-2; v_call: TRBV29-1; clone_size: .; d_call: .; cdr3_nt: TGCAGCGTTGAAGCCAGGCATGGCTACACCTTC; cdr3_aa: CSVEARHGYTF
j_call: TRBJ2-3; v_call: TRBV15; clone_size: once; d_call: TRBD1; cdr3_nt: TGTGCCACCAGCCTACGGACAGGGATGACAGATACGCAGTATTTT; cdr3_aa: CATSLRTGMTDTQYF
j_call: TRBJ2-3; v_call: TRBV11-2; clone_size: .; d_call: TRBD2; cdr3_nt: TGTGCCAGCAGCTTAGACCCGGGGGGATACACAGATACGCAGTATTTT; cdr3_aa: CASSLDPGGYTDTQYF
j_call: TRBJ2-1; v_call: TRBV27; clone_size: .; d_call: TRBD1; cdr3_nt: TGTGCCAGCAATAGACACGACAGGGGAAACAATGAGCAGTTCTTC; cdr3_aa: CASNRHDRGNNEQFF
j_call: TRBJ2-7; v_call: TRBV4-1; clone_size: .; d_call: .; cdr3_nt: TGCGCCAGCAGCCTACCGGGGGACTCCTACGAGCAGTACTTC; cdr3_aa: CASSLPGDSYEQYF
j_call: TRBJ1-2; v_call: TRBV27; clone_size: .; d_call: .; cdr3_nt: TGTGCCAGCAGTACCTCTGCATGGGACGTGGCTAACTATGGCTACACCTTC; cdr3_aa: CASSTSAWDVANYGYTF
j_call: TRBJ2-3; v_call: TRBV9; clone_size: .; d_call: .; cdr3_nt: TGTGCCAGCAGCCCGCTGGGGCGGGTGGATACGCAGTATTTT; cdr3_aa: CASSPLGRVDTQYF
j_call: TRBJ1-2; v_call: TRBV15; clone_size: .; d_call: TRBD1; cdr3_nt: TGTGCCACCAGCAGACCCATAAAGGACAGGGAATACGGTGGGGACTATGGCTACACCTTC; cdr3_aa: CATSRPIKDREYGGDYGYTF
j_call: TRBJ2-1; v_call: TRBV27; clone_size: .; d_call: .; cdr3_nt: TGTGCCAGCAGAAGTGAGGGGGGGGCAGTCAATGAGCAGTTCTTC; cdr3_aa: CASRSEGGAVNEQFF
j_call: TRBJ2-5; v_call: TRBV6-5; clone_size: .; d_call: TRBD1; cdr3_nt: TGTGCCAGCAGGCCTACGACAGGGTTTAGGGAGACCCAGTACTTC; cdr3_aa: CASRPTTGFRETQYF
j_call: TRBJ1-6; v_call: TRBV5-5; clone_size: few; d_call: .; cdr3_nt: TGTGCCAGCAGCTTCCAAGAACTAAATTCACCCCTCCACTTT; cdr3_aa: CASSFQELNSPLHF
j_call: TRBJ2-1; v_call: TRBV27; clone_size: .; d_call: .; cdr3_nt: TGTGCCAGCAGTTTAGGGCAGGGTCTAGCTTTTAATGAGCAGTTCTTC; cdr3_aa: CASSLGQGLAFNEQFF
j_call: TRBJ2-7; v_call: TRBV7-8; clone_size: .; d_call: .; cdr3_nt: TGTGCCAGCAGCCCTTGGACATCGTCGGACGAGCAGTACTTC; cdr3_aa: CASSPWTSSDEQYF